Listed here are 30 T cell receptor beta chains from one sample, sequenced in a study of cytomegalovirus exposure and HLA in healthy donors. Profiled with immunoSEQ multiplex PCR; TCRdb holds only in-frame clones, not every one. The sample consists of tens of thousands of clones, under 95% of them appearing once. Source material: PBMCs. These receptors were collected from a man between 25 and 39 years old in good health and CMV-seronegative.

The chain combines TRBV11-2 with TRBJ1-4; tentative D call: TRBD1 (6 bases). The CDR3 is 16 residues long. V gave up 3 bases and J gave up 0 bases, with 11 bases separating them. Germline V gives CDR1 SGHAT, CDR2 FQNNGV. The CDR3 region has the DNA TGTGCCAGCAGCTTGAATACAGGGTCAACTAATGAAAAACTGTTTTTT. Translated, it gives CASSLNTGSTNEKLFF.

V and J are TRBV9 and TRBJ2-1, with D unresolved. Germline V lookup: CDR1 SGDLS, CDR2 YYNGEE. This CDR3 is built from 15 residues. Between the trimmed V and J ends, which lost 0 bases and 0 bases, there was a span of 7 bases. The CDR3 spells CASSVDESSYNEQFF. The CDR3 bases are TGTGCCAGCAGCGTAGACGAGAGCTCCTACAATGAGCAGTTCTTC.

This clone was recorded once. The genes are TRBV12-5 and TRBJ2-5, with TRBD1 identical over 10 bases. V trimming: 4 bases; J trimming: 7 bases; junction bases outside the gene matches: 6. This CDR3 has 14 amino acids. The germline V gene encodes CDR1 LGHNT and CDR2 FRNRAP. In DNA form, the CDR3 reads TGTGCTAGTGGTTCGACAGGGGGCACACGGACCCAGTACTTC. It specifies CASGSTGGTRTQYF.

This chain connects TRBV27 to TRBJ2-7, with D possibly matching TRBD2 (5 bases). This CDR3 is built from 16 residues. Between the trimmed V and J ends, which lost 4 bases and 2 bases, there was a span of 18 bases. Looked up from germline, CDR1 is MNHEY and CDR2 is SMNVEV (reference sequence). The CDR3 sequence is CASSSRDIREPYEQYF. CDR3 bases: TGTGCCAGCAGTTCTCGGGATATACGGGAACCCTACGAGCAGTACTTC.

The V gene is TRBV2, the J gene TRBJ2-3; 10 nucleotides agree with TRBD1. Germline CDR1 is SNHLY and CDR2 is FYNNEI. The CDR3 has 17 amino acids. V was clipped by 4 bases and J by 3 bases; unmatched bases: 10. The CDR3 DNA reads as TGTGCCAGCAGTGGACAGGGGGCGCGAATTTCAACAGATACGCAGTATTTT. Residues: CASSGQGARISTDTQYF. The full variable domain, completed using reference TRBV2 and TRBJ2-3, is EPEVTQTPSHQVTQMGQEVILRCVPISNHLYFYWYRQILGQKVEFLVSFYNNEISEKSEIFDDQFSVERPDGSNFTLKIRSTKLEDSAMYFCASSGQGARISTDTQYFGPGTRLTVL.

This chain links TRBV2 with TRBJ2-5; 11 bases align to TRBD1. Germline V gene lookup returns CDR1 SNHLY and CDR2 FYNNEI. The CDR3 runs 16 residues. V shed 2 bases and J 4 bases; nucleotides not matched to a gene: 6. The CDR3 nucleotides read TGTGCCAGCAGTGAATTTGACGGACAGGGGGCAGAGACCCAGTACTTC. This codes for CASSEFDGQGAETQYF. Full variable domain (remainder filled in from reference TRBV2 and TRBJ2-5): EPEVTQTPSHQVTQMGQEVILRCVPISNHLYFYWYRQILGQKVEFLVSFYNNEISEKSEIFDDQFSVERPDGSNFTLKIRSTKLEDSAMYFCASSEFDGQGAETQYFGPGTRLLVL.

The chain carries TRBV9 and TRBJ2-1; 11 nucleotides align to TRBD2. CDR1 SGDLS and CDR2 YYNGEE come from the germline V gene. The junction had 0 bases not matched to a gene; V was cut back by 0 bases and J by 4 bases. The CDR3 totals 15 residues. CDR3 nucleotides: TGTGCCAGCAGCGTAGCTAGCGGGGGGTACAATGAGCAGTTCTTC. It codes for CASSVASGGYNEQFF.

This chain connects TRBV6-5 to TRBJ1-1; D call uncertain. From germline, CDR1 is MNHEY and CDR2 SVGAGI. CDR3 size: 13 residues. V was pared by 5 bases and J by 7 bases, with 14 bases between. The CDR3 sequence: CASSTPGGDEAFF. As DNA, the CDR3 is TGTGCCAGCAGTACCCCCGGAGGCGATGAAGCTTTCTTT.

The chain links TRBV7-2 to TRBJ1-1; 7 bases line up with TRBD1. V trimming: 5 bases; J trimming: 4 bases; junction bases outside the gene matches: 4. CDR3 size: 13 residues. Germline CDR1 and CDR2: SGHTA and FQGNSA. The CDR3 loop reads CASSRNRGTEAFF. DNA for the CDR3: TGTGCCAGCAGCCGTAACAGGGGCACTGAAGCTTTCTTT. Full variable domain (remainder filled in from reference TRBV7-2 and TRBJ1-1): GAGVSQSPSNKVTEKGKDVELRCDPISGHTALYWYRQSLGQGLEFLIYFQGNSAPDKSGLPSDRFSAERTGGSVSTLTIQRTQQEDSAVYLCASSRNRGTEAFFGQGTRLTVV.

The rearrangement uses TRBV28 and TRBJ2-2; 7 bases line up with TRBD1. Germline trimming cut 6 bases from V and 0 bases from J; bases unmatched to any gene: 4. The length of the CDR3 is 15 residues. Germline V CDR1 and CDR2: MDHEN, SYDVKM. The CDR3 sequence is CASRYGTANTGELFF. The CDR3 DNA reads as TGTGCCAGCAGATACGGGACAGCGAACACCGGGGAGCTGTTTTTT.

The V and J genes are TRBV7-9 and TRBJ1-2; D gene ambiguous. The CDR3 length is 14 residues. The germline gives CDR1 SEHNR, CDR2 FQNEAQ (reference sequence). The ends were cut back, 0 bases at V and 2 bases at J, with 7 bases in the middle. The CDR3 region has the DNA TGTGCCAGCAGCTTAGCCGGCGGAAACTATGGCTACACCTTC. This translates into CASSLAGGNYGYTF.

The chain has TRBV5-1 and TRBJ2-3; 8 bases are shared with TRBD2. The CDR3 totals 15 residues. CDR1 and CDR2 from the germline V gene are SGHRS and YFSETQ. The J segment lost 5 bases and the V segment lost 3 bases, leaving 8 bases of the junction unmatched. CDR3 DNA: TGCGCCAGCAGCTGGGATGGGCGGGGGGTAGATACGCAGTATTTT. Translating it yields CASSWDGRGVDTQYF.

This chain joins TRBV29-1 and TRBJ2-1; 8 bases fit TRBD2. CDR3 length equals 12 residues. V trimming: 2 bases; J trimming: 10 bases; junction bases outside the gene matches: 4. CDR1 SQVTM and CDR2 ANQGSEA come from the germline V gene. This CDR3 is CSVERGGREQFF. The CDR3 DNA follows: TGCAGCGTTGAACGGGGGGGAAGGGAGCAGTTCTTC.

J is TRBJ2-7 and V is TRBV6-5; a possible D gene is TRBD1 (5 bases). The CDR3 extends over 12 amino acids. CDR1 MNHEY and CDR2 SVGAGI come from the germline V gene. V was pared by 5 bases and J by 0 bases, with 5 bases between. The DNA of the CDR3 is TGTGCCAGCAGTGACAGCTCCTACGAGCAGTACTTC. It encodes CASSDSSYEQYF.

The CDR3: CASSAGGSYGYTF. For the CDR3, the DNA is TGTGCCAGCAGTGCGGGAGGTAGCTATGGCTACACCTTC. The chain is built from TRBV2 and TRBJ1-2; D gene uncertain. Germline V gene data show CDR1 as SNHLY and CDR2 as FYNNEI. This CDR3 comprises 13 residues. V lost 4 bases and J 4 bases, leaving 10 bases between the germline ends.

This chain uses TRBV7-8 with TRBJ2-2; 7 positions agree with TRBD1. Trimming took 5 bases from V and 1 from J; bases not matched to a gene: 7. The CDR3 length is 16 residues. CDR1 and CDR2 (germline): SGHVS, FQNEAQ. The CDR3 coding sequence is TGTGCCAGCAGCAATCCGGGACAGATGAACACCGGGGAGCTGTTTTTT. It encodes CASSNPGQMNTGELFF.

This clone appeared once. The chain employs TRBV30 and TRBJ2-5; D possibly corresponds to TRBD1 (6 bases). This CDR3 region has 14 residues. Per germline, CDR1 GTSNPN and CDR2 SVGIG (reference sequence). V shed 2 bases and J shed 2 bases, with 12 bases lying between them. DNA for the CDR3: TGTGCCTGGAGTACCAATCAGGGGCAAGAGACCCAGTACTTC. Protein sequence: CAWSTNQGQETQYF.

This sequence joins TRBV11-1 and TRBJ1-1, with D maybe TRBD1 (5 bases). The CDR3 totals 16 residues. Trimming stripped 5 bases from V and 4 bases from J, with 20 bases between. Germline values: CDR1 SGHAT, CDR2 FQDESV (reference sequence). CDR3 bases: TGTGCCAGCAGCGCGAGATACAGGAACGCGGTCACTGAAGCTTTCTTT. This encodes CASSARYRNAVTEAFF.

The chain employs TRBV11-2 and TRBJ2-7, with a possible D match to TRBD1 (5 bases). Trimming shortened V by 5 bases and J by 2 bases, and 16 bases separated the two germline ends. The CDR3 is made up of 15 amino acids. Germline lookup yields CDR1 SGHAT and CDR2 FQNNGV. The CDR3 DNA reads TGTGCCAGCAGCACGTTGGGGCAGGTTACCTACGAGCAGTACTTC. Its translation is CASSTLGQVTYEQYF. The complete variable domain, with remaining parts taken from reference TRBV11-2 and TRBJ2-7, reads EAGVAQSPRYKIIEKRQSVAFWCNPISGHATLYWYQQILGQGPKLLIQFQNNGVVDDSQLPKDRFSAERLKGVDSTLKIQPAKLEDSAVYLCASSTLGQVTYEQYFGPGTRLTVT.

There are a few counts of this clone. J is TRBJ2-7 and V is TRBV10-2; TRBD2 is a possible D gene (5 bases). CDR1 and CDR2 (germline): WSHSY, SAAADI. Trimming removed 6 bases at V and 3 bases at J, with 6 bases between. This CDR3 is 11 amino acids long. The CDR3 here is CASRSGYEQYF. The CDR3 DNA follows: TGCGCCAGCAGGAGCGGCTACGAGCAGTACTTC.

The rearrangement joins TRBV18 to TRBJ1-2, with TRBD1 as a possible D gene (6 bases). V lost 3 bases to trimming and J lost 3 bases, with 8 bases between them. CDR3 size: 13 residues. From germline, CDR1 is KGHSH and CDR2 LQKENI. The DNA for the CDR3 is TGTGCCAGCTCACCGCGGACAGACTATGGCTACACCTTC. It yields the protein CASSPRTDYGYTF.

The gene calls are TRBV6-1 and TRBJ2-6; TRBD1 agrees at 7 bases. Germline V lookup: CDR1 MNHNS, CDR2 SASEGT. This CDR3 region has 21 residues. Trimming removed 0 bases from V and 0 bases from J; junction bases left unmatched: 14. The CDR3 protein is CASSEALRTGLSTSGANVLTF. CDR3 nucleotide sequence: TGTGCCAGCAGTGAAGCGCTGAGGACAGGACTCTCAACCTCTGGGGCCAACGTCCTGACTTTC.

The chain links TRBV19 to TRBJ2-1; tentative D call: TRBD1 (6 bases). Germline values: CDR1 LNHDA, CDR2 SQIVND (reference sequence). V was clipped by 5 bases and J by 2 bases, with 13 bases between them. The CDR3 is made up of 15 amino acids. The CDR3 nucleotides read TGTGCCAGTAGTGCAGGGGCGAACCCCTACAATGAGCAGTTCTTC. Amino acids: CASSAGANPYNEQFF.

The CDR3 is CASSSFLTGGYTF. The CDR3 bases are TGTGCCAGCAGTTCTTTCCTAACAGGGGGCTACACCTTC. The chain couples TRBV6-6 to TRBJ1-2, with a possible D match to TRBD1 (6 bases). Per germline, CDR1 MNHNY and CDR2 SVGAGI (reference sequence). The CDR3 runs 13 residues. V lost 4 bases and J lost 8, with 14 bases in between.

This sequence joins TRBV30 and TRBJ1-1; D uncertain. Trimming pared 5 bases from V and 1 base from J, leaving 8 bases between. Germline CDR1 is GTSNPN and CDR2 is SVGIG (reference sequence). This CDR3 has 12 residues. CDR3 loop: CAWDTPNTEAFF. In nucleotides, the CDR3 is TGTGCCTGGGACACTCCGAACACTGAAGCTTTCTTT.

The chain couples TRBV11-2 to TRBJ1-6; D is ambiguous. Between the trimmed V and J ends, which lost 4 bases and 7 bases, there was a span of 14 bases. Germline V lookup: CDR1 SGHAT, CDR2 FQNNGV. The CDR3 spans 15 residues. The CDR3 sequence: CASSWEGTPNSPLHF. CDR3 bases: TGTGCCAGCAGCTGGGAGGGCACGCCGAATTCACCCCTCCACTTT.

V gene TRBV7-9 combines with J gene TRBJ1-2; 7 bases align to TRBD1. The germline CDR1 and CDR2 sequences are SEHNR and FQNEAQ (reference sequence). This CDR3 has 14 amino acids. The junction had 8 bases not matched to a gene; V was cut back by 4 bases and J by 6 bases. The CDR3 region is CASSSRQGFDGYTF. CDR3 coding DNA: TGTGCCAGCAGCTCAAGACAGGGCTTCGATGGCTACACCTTC.

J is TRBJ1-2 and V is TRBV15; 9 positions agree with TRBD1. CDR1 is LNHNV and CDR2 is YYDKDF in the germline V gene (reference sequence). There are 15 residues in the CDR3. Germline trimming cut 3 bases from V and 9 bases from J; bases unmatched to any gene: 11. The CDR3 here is CATSRGPGQGTSYTF. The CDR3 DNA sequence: TGTGCCACCAGCAGGGGACCGGGACAGGGTACGAGCTACACCTTC.

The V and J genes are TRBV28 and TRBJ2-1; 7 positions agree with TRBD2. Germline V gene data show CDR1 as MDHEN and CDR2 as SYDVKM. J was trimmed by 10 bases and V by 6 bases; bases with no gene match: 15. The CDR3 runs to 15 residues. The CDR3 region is CASSQDLAGVGEQFF. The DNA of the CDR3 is TGTGCCAGCAGCCAGGACTTGGCGGGAGTGGGGGAGCAGTTCTTC.

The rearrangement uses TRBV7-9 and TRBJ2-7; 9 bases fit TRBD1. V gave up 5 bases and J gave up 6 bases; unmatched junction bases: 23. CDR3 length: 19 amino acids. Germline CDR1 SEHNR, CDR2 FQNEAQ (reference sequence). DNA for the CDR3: TGTGCCAGCAGCCACAAACCCAACAGGGGGCGCACTGGGACGGGCGAGCAGTACTTC. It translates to CASSHKPNRGRTGTGEQYF.